The source of this T cell receptor (beta chain) is a study of T cells after yellow fever vaccination. On the study more broadly: Low-cell-number fractions underwent preparation using SMART-Seq v4 Ultra Low Input.

Study-wide points: Abundant clonotypes from the bulk population could contaminate FACS-sorted repertoires. Reappearance after the booster was seen for most primary-vaccination clones, at roughly 96% CD4 and 88% CD8. The secondary response showed a weaker magnitude and a faster peak, day 5 versus 15.

This CDR3 is 14 amino acids long. In germline, CDR1 is SGHRS, CDR2 YFSETQ. The V gene lost 2 bases and the J gene lost 0 bases, with 8 bases spanning the gap. In TCRdb, the 5' RACE reads were re-called with MiXCR into one record per CDR3 protein. This table holds just under 600,000 distinct CDR3 sequences, about 14% found once. This clonotype came up a few times. Its antigen is as yet unknown. The chain couples TRBV5-1 to TRBJ1-1; D gene unclear. Sequences were derived from PBMCs, sampled on the day of the yellow fever booster vaccination. The source of this sequence is a young man who received the YFV17D yellow fever vaccine. The CDR3 reads CASSFRDMNTEAFF. In DNA form, the CDR3 reads TGCGCCAGCAGCTTTCGGGATATGAACACTGAAGCTTTCTTT.